The present T cell receptor beta chain was sequenced within a study of blood T cell repertoires in COVID-19. Looking at the study overall: The study drew acute and convalescent COVID-19 samples from the United States, Italy and Spain.

Assay used: immunoSEQ multiplex PCR; TCRdb lists only in-frame clones, some missing. The sample contains roughly 250,000 clones, about 89% of which appear only once. The CDR3 loop spans 15 amino acids. The ends lost 2 bases at V and 2 bases at J; junction bases unmatched: 4. Germline loops: CDR1 SGHTA, CDR2 FQGTGA. The clonotype originates from a man aged 40-49 years who had recovered from COVID-19. The rearrangement uses TRBV7-3 and TRBJ2-5; 8 bases line up with TRBD1. Sequenced material: PBMCs or T cells enriched from blood (not recorded which). The CDR3 nucleotides are TGTGCCAGCAGCTTAGGCAGGGGGCGTCAAGAGACCCAGTACTTC. Its translation is CASSLGRGRQETQYF.